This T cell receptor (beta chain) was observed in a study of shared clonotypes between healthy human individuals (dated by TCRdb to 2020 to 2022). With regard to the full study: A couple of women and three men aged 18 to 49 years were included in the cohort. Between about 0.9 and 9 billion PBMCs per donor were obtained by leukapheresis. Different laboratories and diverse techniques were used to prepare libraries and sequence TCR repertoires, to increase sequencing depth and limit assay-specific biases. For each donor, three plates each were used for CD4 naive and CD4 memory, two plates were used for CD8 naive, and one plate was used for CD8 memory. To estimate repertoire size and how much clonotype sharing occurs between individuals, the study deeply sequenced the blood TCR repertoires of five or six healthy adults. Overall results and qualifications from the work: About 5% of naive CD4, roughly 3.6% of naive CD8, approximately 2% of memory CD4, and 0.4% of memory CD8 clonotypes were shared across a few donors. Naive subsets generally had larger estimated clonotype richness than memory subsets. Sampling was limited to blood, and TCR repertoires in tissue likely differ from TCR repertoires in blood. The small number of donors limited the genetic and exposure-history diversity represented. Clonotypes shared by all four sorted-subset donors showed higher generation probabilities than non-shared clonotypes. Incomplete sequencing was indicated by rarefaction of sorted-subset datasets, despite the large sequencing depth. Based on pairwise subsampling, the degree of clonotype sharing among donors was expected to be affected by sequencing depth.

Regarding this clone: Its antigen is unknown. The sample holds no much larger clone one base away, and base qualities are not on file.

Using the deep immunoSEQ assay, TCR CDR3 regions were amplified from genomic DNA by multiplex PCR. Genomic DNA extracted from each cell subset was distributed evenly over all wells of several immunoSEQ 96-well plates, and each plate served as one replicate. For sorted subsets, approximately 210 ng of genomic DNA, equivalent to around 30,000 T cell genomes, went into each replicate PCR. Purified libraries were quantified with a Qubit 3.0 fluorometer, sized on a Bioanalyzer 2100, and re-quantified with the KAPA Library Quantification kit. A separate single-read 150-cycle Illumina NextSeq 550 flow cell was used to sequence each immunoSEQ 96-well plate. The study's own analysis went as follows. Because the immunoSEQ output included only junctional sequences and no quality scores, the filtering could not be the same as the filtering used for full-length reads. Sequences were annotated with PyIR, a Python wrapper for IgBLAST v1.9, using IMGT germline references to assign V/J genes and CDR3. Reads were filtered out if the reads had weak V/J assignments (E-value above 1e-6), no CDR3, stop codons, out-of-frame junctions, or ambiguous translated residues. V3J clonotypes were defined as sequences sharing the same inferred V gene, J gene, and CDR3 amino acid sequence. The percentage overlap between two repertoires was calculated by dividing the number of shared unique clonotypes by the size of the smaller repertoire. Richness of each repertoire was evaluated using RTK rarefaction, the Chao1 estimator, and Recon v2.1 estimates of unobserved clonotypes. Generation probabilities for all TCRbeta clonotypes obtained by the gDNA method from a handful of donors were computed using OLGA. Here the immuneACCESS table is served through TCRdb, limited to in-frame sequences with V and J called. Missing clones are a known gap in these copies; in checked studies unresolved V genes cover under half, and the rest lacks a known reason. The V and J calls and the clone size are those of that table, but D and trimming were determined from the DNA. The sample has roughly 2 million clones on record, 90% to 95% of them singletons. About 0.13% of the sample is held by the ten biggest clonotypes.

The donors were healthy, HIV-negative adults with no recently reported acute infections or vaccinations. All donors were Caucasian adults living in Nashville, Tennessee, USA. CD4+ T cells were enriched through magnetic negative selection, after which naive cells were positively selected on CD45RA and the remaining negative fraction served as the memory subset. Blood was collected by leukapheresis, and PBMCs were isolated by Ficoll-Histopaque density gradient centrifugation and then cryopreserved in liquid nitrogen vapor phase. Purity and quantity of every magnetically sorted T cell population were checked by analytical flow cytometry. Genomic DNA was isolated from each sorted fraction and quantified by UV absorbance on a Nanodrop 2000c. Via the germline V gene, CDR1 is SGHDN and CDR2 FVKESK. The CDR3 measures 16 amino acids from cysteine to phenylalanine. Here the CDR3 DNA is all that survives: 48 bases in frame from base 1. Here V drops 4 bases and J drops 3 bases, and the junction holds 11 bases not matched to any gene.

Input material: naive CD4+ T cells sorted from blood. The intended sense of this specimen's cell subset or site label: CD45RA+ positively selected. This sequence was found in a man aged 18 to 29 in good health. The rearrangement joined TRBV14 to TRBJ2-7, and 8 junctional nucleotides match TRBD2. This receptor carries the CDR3 CASSPPRREAFYEQYF. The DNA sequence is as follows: TGTGCCAGCAGCCCCCCCCGGCGGGAGGCCTTCTACGAGCAGTACTTC.